This TCR beta chain was observed in a study of shared clonotypes between healthy human individuals. On the study more broadly: A few men and a couple of women, aged 18 to 49, were donors.

V was trimmed by 5 bases and J by 12 bases, leaving 11 bases between them. The CDR3 spans 11 residues. CDR1 is SGHVS, CDR2 FQNEAQ, per germline. Unsorted PBMC DNA was sequenced on ten immunoSEQ deep assay plates. Some clones are missing from TCRdb's copy, which holds only in-frame ones; the method was immunoSEQ multiplex PCR. The table includes around 530,000 clones, around three quarters detected once. The TCR originated in a woman aged 40 to 55 in good health. Some clones in this sample may be carry-over from other donors' samples. Specimen: PBMCs. This chain links TRBV7-8 with TRBJ2-1; D call uncertain. CDR3 sequence reads: CASSSHSGQFF. The CDR3 nucleotides read TGTGCCAGCAGCAGCCACAGTGGGCAGTTCTTC.